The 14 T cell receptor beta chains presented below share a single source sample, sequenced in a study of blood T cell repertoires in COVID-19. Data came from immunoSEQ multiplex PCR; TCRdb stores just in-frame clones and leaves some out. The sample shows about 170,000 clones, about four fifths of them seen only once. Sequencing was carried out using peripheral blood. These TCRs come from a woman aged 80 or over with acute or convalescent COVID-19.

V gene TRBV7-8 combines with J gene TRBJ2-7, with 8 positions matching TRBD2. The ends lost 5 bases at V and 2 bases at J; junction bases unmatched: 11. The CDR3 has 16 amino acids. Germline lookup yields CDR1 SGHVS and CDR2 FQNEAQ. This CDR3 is CASSLLGSGATYEQYF. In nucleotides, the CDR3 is TGTGCCAGCAGCCTTCTAGGTAGCGGGGCTACCTACGAGCAGTACTTC.

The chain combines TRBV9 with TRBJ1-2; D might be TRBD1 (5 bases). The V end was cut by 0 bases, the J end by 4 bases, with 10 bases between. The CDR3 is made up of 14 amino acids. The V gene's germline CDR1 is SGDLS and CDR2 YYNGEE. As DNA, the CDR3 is TGTGCCAGCAGCGTAGAGGGGCAGAGCTATGGCTACACCTTC. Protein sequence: CASSVEGQSYGYTF.

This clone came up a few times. The CDR3 DNA is TGCAGCGTTGACGGAGAAGGAGCAATGAACACTGAAGCTTTCTTT. It specifies CSVDGEGAMNTEAFF. This rearrangement joins TRBV29-1 to TRBJ1-1, with D uncertain. Trimming took 3 bases from V and 0 from J, leaving 14 bases between them. Germline-derived CDR1 and CDR2 are SQVTM and ANQGSEA. The CDR3 is made up of 15 amino acids.

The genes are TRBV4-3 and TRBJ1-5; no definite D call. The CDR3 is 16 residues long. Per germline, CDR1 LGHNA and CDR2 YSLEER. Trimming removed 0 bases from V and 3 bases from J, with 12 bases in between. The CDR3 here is CASSQDSGQYNQPQHF. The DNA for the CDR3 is TGCGCCAGCAGCCAAGATTCGGGTCAGTACAATCAGCCCCAGCATTTT.

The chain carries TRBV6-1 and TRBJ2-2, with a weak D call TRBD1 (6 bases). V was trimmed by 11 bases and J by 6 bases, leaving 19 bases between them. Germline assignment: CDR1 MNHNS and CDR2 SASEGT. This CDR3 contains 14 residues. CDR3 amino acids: CAAYQGLGAGELFF. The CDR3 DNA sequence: TGTGCCGCATATCAGGGGTTAGGGGCCGGGGAGCTGTTTTTT.

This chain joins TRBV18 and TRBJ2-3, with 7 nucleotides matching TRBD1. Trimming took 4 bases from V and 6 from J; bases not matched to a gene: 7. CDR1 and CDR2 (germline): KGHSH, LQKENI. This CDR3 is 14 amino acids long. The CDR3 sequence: CASSQLRQGDTQYF. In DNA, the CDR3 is TGTGCCAGCTCACAACTCAGACAGGGTGATACGCAGTATTTT.

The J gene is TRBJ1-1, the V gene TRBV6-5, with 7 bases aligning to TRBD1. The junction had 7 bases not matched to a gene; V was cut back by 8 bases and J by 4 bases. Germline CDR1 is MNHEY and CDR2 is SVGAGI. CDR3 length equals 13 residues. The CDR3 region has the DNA TGTGCCAGCCGCAACAGGGGAGGCACTGAAGCTTTCTTT. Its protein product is CASRNRGGTEAFF.

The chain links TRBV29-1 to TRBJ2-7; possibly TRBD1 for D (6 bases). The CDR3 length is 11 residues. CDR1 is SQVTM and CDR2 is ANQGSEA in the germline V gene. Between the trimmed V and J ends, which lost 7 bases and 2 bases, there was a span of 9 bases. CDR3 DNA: TGCAGCGCCTGGACAGCCTACGAGCAGTACTTC. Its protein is CSAWTAYEQYF.

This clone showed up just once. The CDR3: CASSQAGRTDTQYF. The CDR3 nucleotides are TGTGCCAGCAGCCAGGCGGGGCGAACAGATACGCAGTATTTT. The J gene is TRBJ2-3, the V gene TRBV5-6; possibly TRBD2 for D (6 bases). The CDR3 consists of 14 residues. Germline V gene lookup returns CDR1 SGHDT and CDR2 YYEEEE. The germline V and J ends were trimmed by 4 bases and 3 bases, with 12 bases remaining between them.

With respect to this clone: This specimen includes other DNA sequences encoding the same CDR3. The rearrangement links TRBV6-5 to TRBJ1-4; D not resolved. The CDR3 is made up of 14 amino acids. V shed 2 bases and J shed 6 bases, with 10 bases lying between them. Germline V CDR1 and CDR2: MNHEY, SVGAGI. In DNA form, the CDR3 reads TGTGCCAGCAGTTACGGACGCGGGGATGAAAAACTGTTTTTT. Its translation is CASSYGRGDEKLFF.

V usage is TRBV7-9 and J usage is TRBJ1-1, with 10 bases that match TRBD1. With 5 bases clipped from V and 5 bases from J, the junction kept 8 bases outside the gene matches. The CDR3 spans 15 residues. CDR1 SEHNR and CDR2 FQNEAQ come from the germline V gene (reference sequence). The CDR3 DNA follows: TGTGCCAGCAGCCCCTTGACAGGGGGCGGAACTGAAGCTTTCTTT. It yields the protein CASSPLTGGGTEAFF.

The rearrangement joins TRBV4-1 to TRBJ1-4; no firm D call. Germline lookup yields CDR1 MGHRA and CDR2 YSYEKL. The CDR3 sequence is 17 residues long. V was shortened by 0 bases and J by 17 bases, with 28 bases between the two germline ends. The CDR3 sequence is CASSQDHSGAHRIPQFF. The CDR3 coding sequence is TGCGCCAGCAGCCAAGATCACTCGGGAGCCCACCGTATACCTCAATTTTTT.

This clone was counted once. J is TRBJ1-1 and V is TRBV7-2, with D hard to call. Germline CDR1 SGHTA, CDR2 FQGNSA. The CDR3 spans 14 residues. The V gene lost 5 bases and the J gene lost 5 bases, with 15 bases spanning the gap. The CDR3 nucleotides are TGTGCCAGCAGCGGCGGCGGGGATCAGACTGAAGCTTTCTTT. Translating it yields CASSGGGDQTEAFF.

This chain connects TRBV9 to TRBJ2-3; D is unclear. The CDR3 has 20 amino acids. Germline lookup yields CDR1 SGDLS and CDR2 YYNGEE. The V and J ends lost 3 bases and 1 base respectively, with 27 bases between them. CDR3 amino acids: CASSDEAGPSTRVGTDTQYF. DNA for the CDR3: TGTGCCAGCAGCGACGAAGCTGGGCCGTCTACGCGCGTCGGCACAGATACGCAGTATTTT.